This TCR beta chain was retrieved from a study of OX40 agonist ivuxolimab in advanced cancers. Germline CDR1 and CDR2: SGHDN and FVKESK. After removal of 4 bases from V and 2 bases from J, the junction contained 5 bases not matched to a gene. The CDR3 is 17 amino acids. Clones were sequenced by immunoSEQ multiplex PCR, and TCRdb holds only the in-frame ones, with some missing. The table has around 98,000 clones, around 85% seen once. This receptor was identified in an adult with an advanced solid tumor such as melanoma, head and neck, liver or kidney cancer. The material sequenced was CD4+ or CD8+ T cells sorted from blood, taken in a trial of the OX40 agonist ivuxolimab. This rearrangement joins TRBV14 to TRBJ2-6; 10 bases are a match to TRBD1. CDR3 in amino acids: CASSPGTGAAGANVLTF. For the CDR3, the DNA is TGTGCCAGCAGCCCTGGGACAGGGGCTGCTGGGGCCAACGTCCTGACTTTC.